Following are 12 T cell receptor beta chains from one sample sequenced in a study of T-cell reconstitution after alpha-beta-depleted transplantation in children. Unique molecular identifiers tagged the TCRbeta library. TCRdb passed the PCR reads through MiXCR, listing each CDR3 protein once. Counted here are about 610,000 distinct CDR3 sequences, 10% occurring once; the ten biggest clones make up 4%. Sequencing was performed on PBMCs from the stem cell graft donor, taken from the stem cell graft. The receptors were sampled from a human donor who donated a stem cell graft to a child with acute myeloid leukemia.

This clonotype showed up just a few times. The genes are TRBV7-6 and TRBJ2-7; tentative D call: TRBD2 (6 bases). CDR1 SGHVS and CDR2 FNYEAQ come from the germline V gene. The CDR3 sequence is 13 residues long. Trimming removed 3 bases from V and 6 bases from J, with 12 bases in between. The CDR3 DNA reads TGTGCCAGCAGCTTGGCCACCGGGGGCGAGCAGTACTTC. As protein: CASSLATGGEQYF.

Only a few counts were recorded for this clonotype. The chain recombines TRBV12-3 or TRBV12-4 with TRBJ1-1; 9 bases agree with TRBD1. V dropped 4 bases and J dropped 4; count of bases not matched to a gene: 13. This CDR3 is 17 amino acids long. The CDR3 coding sequence is TGTGCCAGCAGTTATGGGACAGGGCCCGCGGGTTTCACTGAAGCTTTCTTT. This sequence encodes CASSYGTGPAGFTEAFF.

This clonotype was counted at least ten times. J is TRBJ2-5 and V is TRBV7-2, with a tentative D call TRBD2 (7 bases). The CDR3 consists of 15 residues. CDR1 is SGHTA and CDR2 is FQGNSA in the germline V gene. The V end lost 6 bases, the J end lost 4 bases, and 18 bases lay between the germline ends. In nucleotides, the CDR3 is TGTGCCAGCAGTTCCCTCCCTAGGGGGGGAGAGACCCAGTACTTC. Amino acids: CASSSLPRGGETQYF.

The chain recombines TRBV3-1 with TRBJ2-1, with a tentative D call TRBD2 (5 bases). Germline V CDR1 and CDR2: LGHDT, YNNKEL (reference sequence). This CDR3 spans 14 amino acids. Trimming stripped 0 bases from V and 7 bases from J, with 10 bases between. CDR3 sequence: CASSQDFLANEQFF. In nucleotides, the CDR3 is TGTGCCAGCAGCCAAGATTTTCTAGCTAATGAGCAGTTCTTC.

This clonotype was detected many times. The chain joins TRBV5-5 to TRBJ2-7; D might be TRBD2 (6 bases). Trimming took off 5 bases at V and 2 bases at J, with 14 bases between the two ends. The CDR3 has 14 residues. Per the germline V gene, CDR1 is SGHKS and CDR2 is YYEKEE (reference sequence). The CDR3 DNA is TGTGCCAGCAGTTATCGGACGGGGGCCTACGAGCAGTACTTC. It codes for CASSYRTGAYEQYF. The complete variable domain, with remaining parts taken from reference TRBV5-5 and TRBJ2-7, reads DAGVTQSPTHLIKTRGQQVTLRCSPISGHKSVSWYQQVLGQGPQFIFQYYEKEERGRGNFPDRFSARQFPNYSSELNVNALLLGDSALYLCASSYRTGAYEQYFGPGTRLTVT.

Concerning this clonotype itself: Just one base apart from a much larger clone, this may be a read error. The chain employs TRBV4-2 and TRBJ1-5, with TRBD1 matching over 9 bases. This CDR3 is 17 amino acids long. Germline loops: CDR1 LGHNA, CDR2 YNFKEQ. V lost 0 bases and J lost 3; bases outside the gene matches: 6. DNA of the CDR3: TGTGCCAGCAGCCAAGATGACAGGGGGATGGTCAATCAGCCCCAGCATTTT. Translating it yields CASSQDDRGMVNQPQHF.

The chain employs TRBV4-3 and TRBJ2-5; TRBD2 aligns across 15 bases. The ends lost 4 bases at V and 2 bases at J; junction bases unmatched: 8. The germline CDR1 and CDR2 sequences are LGHNA and YSLEER. The CDR3 is made up of 18 amino acids. The DNA of the CDR3 is TGCGCCAGCAGCCCGGGACTAGCGGGAGGACCTCTACAAGAGACCCAGTACTTC. Translated: CASSPGLAGGPLQETQYF.

J is TRBJ2-1 and V is TRBV27, with TRBD1 matching 8 bases. The CDR3 extends over 15 amino acids. V shed 2 bases, J shed 3 bases, and the junction held 3 bases outside the gene matches. Germline loops: CDR1 MNHEY, CDR2 SMNVEV (reference sequence). CDR3 amino acids: CASSLVDRVYNEQFF. DNA for the CDR3: TGTGCCAGCAGTTTAGTGGACAGGGTCTACAATGAGCAGTTCTTC.

The V call is TRBV6-1, the J call TRBJ2-5; D is perhaps TRBD2 (5 bases). CDR1 is MNHNS, CDR2 SASEGT, per germline. This CDR3 comprises 13 residues. V was cut by 4 bases and J by 4 bases, with 10 bases left in between. The CDR3 here is CASSGSRAETQYF. In DNA form, the CDR3 reads TGTGCCAGCAGTGGGTCGCGGGCAGAGACCCAGTACTTC.

This clonotype appeared a few times. The chain employs TRBV7-8 and TRBJ1-5; 7 bases line up with TRBD1. The J segment lost 7 bases and the V segment lost 7 bases, leaving 13 bases of the junction unmatched. The CDR3 loop spans 15 amino acids. Germline CDR1 SGHVS, CDR2 FQNEAQ. The CDR3 bases are TGTGCCAGCACCCTAGTGAAGGGGGCAGGACAGCCCCAGCATTTT. Translation: CASTLVKGAGQPQHF.

Ten or more counts support this clonotype. The chain links TRBV6-1 to TRBJ1-6, with unresolved D. The V end lost 2 bases, the J end lost 17 bases, and 19 bases lay between the germline ends. Germline loops: CDR1 MNHNS, CDR2 SASEGT. The CDR3 spans 14 residues. The CDR3 bases are TGTGCCAGCAGTGAATTGCAGGCTGTGTCTGGAATCCACTTT. Protein sequence: CASSELQAVSGIHF.

Concerning this clonotype itself: A much larger clone lies one base from this, so it may be a read error. Lacking the conserved final phenylalanine or tryptophan, this CDR3 likely reflects a read error. The chain joins TRBV5-1 to TRBJ2-7; D possibly corresponds to TRBD1 (5 bases). V lost 0 bases, J lost 0 bases, and 10 bases lay in between. CDR1 is SGHRS, CDR2 YFSETQ, per germline. The CDR3 runs 15 residues. CDR3 sequence reads: CASSLGQRLSYEQYS. In DNA, the CDR3 is TGCGCCAGCAGCTTGGGACAGAGGCTCTCCTACGAGCAGTACTCC.